This entry concerns a single T cell receptor (beta chain). What it recognizes is unknown. These data come from a study of response to subunit inactivated influenza vaccine. Study observations and caveats: With each seasonal influenza vaccination, the authors suggested, few new T cells are recruited.

TCRdb fed the RT-PCR reads into MiXCR, producing one record per CDR3 protein. The sample yields about 800,000 distinct CDR3 sequences, over 20% seen once. Trimming left V 3 bases short and J 7 bases short, with 17 bases between. Germline values: CDR1 LGHNA, CDR2 YSLEER. This CDR3 is 15 amino acids long. The sequence came from a man in his fifties or sixties who received an inactivated influenza vaccine. The chain uses TRBV4-3 and TRBJ2-3; D is uncertain. The specimen comprised PBMCs from blood, sampled more than 4 days after vaccination. The CDR3 sequence: CASSQATQYGNTQYF. CDR3 in DNA: TGCGCCAGCAGCCAGGCTACCCAATATGGGAATACGCAGTATTTT.